The 21 T cell receptor beta chains below all came from one sample that was sequenced in a study of T-cell memory formation after mild COVID-19. TCRdb re-called the 5' RACE reads through MiXCR, storing one row per CDR3 protein. Of 560,000 or so distinct CDR3 sequences in the sample, roughly 17% are singletons; the top ten hold approximately 8.1%. The sequencing input was PBMCs or a T cell subset sorted from them (not recorded which). These receptors were collected from an adult woman who had mild COVID-19 (a few samples of this study predate the infection). Cell type and time point are not known.

The chain recombines TRBV12-3 or TRBV12-4 with TRBJ1-2; D possibly corresponds to TRBD1 (6 bases). The CDR3 runs 14 residues. Trimming pared 1 base from V and 6 bases from J, leaving 12 bases between. As DNA, the CDR3 is TGTGCCAGCAGTTTAGGGGAGGGGGTAAATGGCTACACCTTC. Translated, it gives CASSLGEGVNGYTF.

The rearrangement uses TRBV5-1 and TRBJ2-6, with D tentatively TRBD1 or TRBD2 (5 bases each). CDR3 length: 15 residues. Germline V gene data show CDR1 as SGHRS and CDR2 as YFSETQ. The V gene lost 3 bases and the J gene lost 0 bases, with 7 bases spanning the gap. The CDR3 here is CASSSGPSGANVLTF. CDR3 coding DNA: TGCGCCAGCAGCTCGGGACCCTCTGGGGCCAACGTCCTGACTTTC.

This chain uses TRBV12-3 or TRBV12-4 with TRBJ2-5; 9 nucleotides agree with TRBD1. V gave up 0 bases and J gave up 5 bases; unmatched junction bases: 7. The CDR3 is made up of 16 amino acids. The chain's CDR3 is CASSLALYRGRETQYF. The CDR3 coding sequence is TGTGCCAGCAGTTTAGCCCTGTACAGGGGGCGGGAGACCCAGTACTTC.

This clonotype has only a few counts. The chain employs TRBV19 and TRBJ2-7; D possibly corresponds to TRBD1 (6 bases). Germline V gives CDR1 LNHDA, CDR2 SQIVND (reference sequence). This CDR3 has 14 amino acids. The V gene lost 6 bases and the J gene lost 2 bases, with 14 bases spanning the gap. CDR3 sequence (DNA): TGTGCCAGTAGCCCTATGAAGGGGGCCTACGAGCAGTACTTC. Encoded protein: CASSPMKGAYEQYF.

This clonotype has more than one count but fewer than ten. The rearrangement links TRBV4-1 to TRBJ2-7; 10 nucleotides agree with TRBD1. V shed 3 bases, J shed 3 bases, and the junction held 8 bases outside the gene matches. The CDR3 extends over 16 amino acids. Germline CDR1 and CDR2: MGHRA and YSYEKL. The CDR3 nucleotides read TGCGCCAGCAGCCAGGCCGGGACAGGGGTAAACTACGAGCAGTACTTC. Translating gives CASSQAGTGVNYEQYF.

This clonotype was counted a few times. The chain has TRBV5-4 and TRBJ2-7; 10 nucleotides agree with TRBD2. The CDR3 is 13 residues long. Germline values: CDR1 SGHNT, CDR2 YYREEE (reference sequence). V dropped 8 bases and J dropped 4; count of bases not matched to a gene: 6. The CDR3 sequence: CASHLAGVYEQYF. The DNA for the CDR3 is TGTGCCAGTCACCTAGCGGGAGTGTACGAGCAGTACTTC.

This clonotype was recorded many times. The chain has TRBV20-1 and TRBJ2-3; the match to TRBD2 covers 12 bases. Trimming removed 2 bases from V and 7 bases from J; junction bases left unmatched: 4. The CDR3 spans 14 residues. Germline CDR1 is DFQATT and CDR2 is SNEGSKA (reference sequence). As DNA, the CDR3 is TGCAGTGCTAGAAGGGGACTAGCGGGCTATACGCAGTATTTT. This translates into CSARRGLAGYTQYF.

The V call is TRBV6-5, the J call TRBJ1-2; TRBD1 agrees at 11 bases. CDR1 and CDR2 (germline): MNHEY, SVGAGI. The CDR3 runs to 15 residues. With V trimmed by 2 bases and J by 8 bases, 7 bases remained unmatched. The chain's CDR3 is CASSYEGQGDNGYTF. Here the CDR3 DNA reads TGTGCCAGCAGTTACGAGGGACAGGGGGATAACGGCTACACCTTC.

This clonotype was recorded many times. This sequence joins TRBV7-9 and TRBJ2-7, with D perhaps matching TRBD1 or TRBD2 (5 bases each). CDR3 length: 13 amino acids. V lost 5 bases and J lost 1, with 9 bases in between. Looked up from germline, CDR1 is SEHNR and CDR2 is FQNEAQ (reference sequence). CDR3 region: CASSRDASYEQYF. The CDR3 bases are TGTGCCAGCAGCCGGGACGCTTCCTACGAGCAGTACTTC.

The genes are TRBV20-1 and TRBJ1-5; 10 bases are a match to TRBD1. After removal of 3 bases from V and 7 bases from J, the junction contained 9 bases not matched to a gene. CDR3 length equals 15 residues. CDR1 and CDR2 (germline): DFQATT, SNEGSKA (reference sequence). The CDR3 spells CSARRDRGIGQPQHF. The CDR3 DNA sequence: TGCAGTGCTAGGAGGGACAGGGGAATCGGGCAGCCCCAGCATTTT.

This clonotype was recorded a few times. J is TRBJ2-1 and V is TRBV19; 10 bases line up with TRBD1. Trimming at V came to 4 bases and at J to 0 bases, leaving 3 bases not matched to a gene. CDR1 and CDR2 (germline): LNHDA, SQIVND (reference sequence). The CDR3 has 16 residues. This CDR3 reads CASSTGQGFSYNEQFF. The DNA of the CDR3 is TGTGCCAGTAGTACGGGACAGGGGTTCTCCTACAATGAGCAGTTCTTC.

This clonotype was counted a few times. This sequence joins TRBV9 and TRBJ2-5; TRBD1 aligns across 7 bases. The germline V gene encodes CDR1 SGDLS and CDR2 YYNGEE. The CDR3 is 14 residues long. The J segment lost 4 bases and the V segment lost 0 bases, leaving 3 bases of the junction unmatched. The CDR3 here is CASSVDRGVETQYF. CDR3 bases: TGTGCCAGCAGCGTAGACAGGGGCGTAGAGACCCAGTACTTC.

A few counts support this clonotype. The chain couples TRBV4-3 to TRBJ2-4; the D gene is possibly TRBD2 (5 bases). Germline V gene sequence: CDR1 LGHNA, CDR2 YSLEER. This CDR3 is built from 16 residues. The V and J ends lost 1 base and 0 bases respectively, with 10 bases between them. In DNA form, the CDR3 reads TGCGCCAGCAGCCAAGGTTCGGCGGGAGCCAAAAACATTCAGTACTTC. It encodes CASSQGSAGAKNIQYF.

This clonotype was counted only a few times. This chain connects TRBV5-6 to TRBJ1-2; D possibly corresponds to TRBD1 (5 bases). The germline V gene has CDR1 SGHDT and CDR2 YYEEEE. This CDR3 is built from 14 residues. The germline V and J ends were trimmed by 6 bases and 4 bases, with 16 bases remaining between them. CDR3 sequence: CASTLGANTYGYTF. The CDR3 nucleotides are TGTGCCAGCACCCTCGGGGCGAACACCTATGGCTACACCTTC. Full variable domain (missing parts from reference TRBV5-6 and TRBJ1-2): DAGVTQSPTHLIKTRGQQVTLRCSPKSGHDTVSWYQQALGQGPQFIFQYYEEEERQRGNFPDRFSGHQFPNYSSELNVNALLLGDSALYLCASTLGANTYGYTFGSGTRLTVV.

This clonotype was found a few times. CDR3 amino acids: CSAGLTSTDTQYF. CDR3 nucleotide sequence: TGCAGTGCCGGACTAACTAGCACAGATACGCAGTATTTT. This sequence joins TRBV20-1 and TRBJ2-3, with a weak D call TRBD2 (6 bases). Germline V gives CDR1 DFQATT, CDR2 SNEGSKA (reference sequence). V lost 6 bases and J 0 bases, leaving 10 bases between the germline ends. The CDR3 is 13 residues long.

This clonotype turned up a few times. The chain is built from TRBV11-2 and TRBJ2-1, with D possibly being TRBD2 (6 bases). Trimming stripped 0 bases from V and 0 bases from J, with 9 bases between. This CDR3 comprises 16 residues. From germline, CDR1 is SGHAT and CDR2 FQNNGV. The CDR3 sequence is CASSLDRGSSYNEQFF. CDR3 nucleotides: TGTGCCAGCAGCTTAGATCGGGGGAGCTCCTACAATGAGCAGTTCTTC.

This clonotype occurred many times. The chain combines TRBV7-9 with TRBJ2-3; 8 nucleotides align to TRBD1. With V trimmed by 0 bases and J by 1 base, 3 bases remained unmatched. The CDR3 loop spans 16 amino acids. Germline loops: CDR1 SEHNR, CDR2 FQNEAQ (reference sequence). The CDR3 loop is CASSLARTGRTDTQYF. CDR3 coding DNA: TGTGCCAGCAGCTTAGCCCGGACAGGGCGCACAGATACGCAGTATTTT.

This clonotype was counted only a few times. The chain recombines TRBV4-2 with TRBJ1-1; D gene uncertain. This CDR3 contains 13 residues. Germline CDR1 LGHNA, CDR2 YNFKEQ. Between the trimmed V and J ends, which lost 0 bases and 4 bases, there was a span of 6 bases. The CDR3 is CASSQEKATEAFF. The CDR3 bases are TGTGCCAGCAGCCAAGAAAAGGCCACTGAAGCTTTCTTT.

This clonotype has only a few counts. The chain recombines TRBV27 with TRBJ2-7, with D maybe TRBD1 (6 bases). This CDR3 region has 15 residues. The germline gives CDR1 MNHEY, CDR2 SMNVEV (reference sequence). V lost 5 bases and J lost 2, with 16 bases in between. CDR3 DNA sequence: TGTGCCAGCAGTCCCTTAAACAGGGCTCCCTACGAGCAGTACTTC. Translating gives CASSPLNRAPYEQYF.

The gene calls are TRBV7-2 and TRBJ2-6, with D possibly TRBD2 on 6 matching bases. Trimming stripped 6 bases from V and 9 bases from J, with 15 bases between. The CDR3 has 14 amino acids. Germline lookup yields CDR1 SGHTA and CDR2 FQGNSA. This CDR3 reads CASSYGGVDNVLTF. The CDR3 bases are TGTGCCAGCAGTTATGGAGGGGTCGACAACGTCCTGACTTTC.

This clonotype was recorded at least ten times. The chain combines TRBV7-2 with TRBJ1-2; 7 positions agree with TRBD1. CDR3 length: 14 amino acids. The V segment lost 1 base and the J segment 7 bases; nucleotides outside the gene matches: 6. Per the germline V gene, CDR1 is SGHTA and CDR2 is FQGNSA. This chain's CDR3 is CASSLETGNRGYTF. CDR3 bases: TGTGCCAGCAGCTTAGAGACAGGGAACCGTGGCTACACCTTC.